The rows below give T cell receptor beta chains drawn from one sample of a study of somatic mutations in cytotoxic T cells in rheumatoid arthritis. Sequenced by immunoSEQ multiplex PCR; TCRdb stores in-frame clones only, minus some. The table has about 15,000 clones, just under 75% seen once. Material: CD8+ T cells sorted from blood. All receptors derive from an adult with rheumatoid arthritis. Both conserved end residues are part of each CDR3. The D gene is left open where the match is weak. Size is stated for part of the rows, as once, few or many counts, or as a class when the clone is expanded.

cdr3_length	clone_size	v_call	j_call	d_call	cdr3_aa	cdr3_nt
16	.	TRBV9	TRBJ2-1	TRBD2	CASSGTSGHSYNEQFF	TGTGCCAGCAGCGGGACTAGCGGTCACTCCTACAATGAGCAGTTCTTC
15	.	TRBV5-1	TRBJ1-2	.	CASSLVDSSSYGYTF	TGCGCCAGCAGCTTGGTGGACAGTTCCTCCTATGGCTACACCTTC
14	.	TRBV27	TRBJ1-1	TRBD1	CASRTGGSFAEAFF	TGTGCCAGCAGGACAGGGGGTTCGTTCGCTGAAGCTTTCTTT
13	once	TRBV30	TRBJ2-7	.	CAWSVEDAHEQYF	TGTGCCTGGAGTGTAGAGGATGCCCACGAGCAGTACTTC
14	.	TRBV19	TRBJ1-1	.	CASSIDLRGTEAFF	TGTGCCAGTAGTATAGATCTAAGAGGGACTGAAGCTTTCTTT
12	.	TRBV4-1	TRBJ2-7	.	CASSQGGIEQYF	TGCGCCAGCAGCCAAGGAGGGATCGAGCAGTACTTC
15	.	TRBV30	TRBJ1-6	.	CAWDPPGQGNSPLHF	TGTGCCTGGGATCCACCGGGACAAGGGAATTCACCCCTCCACTTT
15	.	TRBV7-6	TRBJ1-2	.	CATEELKALGGGYTF	TGTGCCACAGAAGAACTGAAGGCCCTGGGGGGGGGCTACACCTTC
19	once	TRBV4-1	TRBJ2-3	TRBD2	CASSQVHGASGRYTDTQYF	TGCGCCAGCAGCCAAGTTCATGGGGCTAGCGGGAGATACACAGATACGCAGTATTTT
18	.	TRBV7-6	TRBJ2-1	TRBD2	CASSLRGLAASSYNEQFF	TGTGCCAGCAGCTTACGGGGACTAGCGGCGAGCTCCTACAATGAGCAGTTCTTC
13	.	TRBV27	TRBJ1-2	.	CASSFTGRYGYTF	TGTGCCAGCAGTTTTACAGGGCGCTATGGCTACACCTTC
11	.	TRBV25-1	TRBJ2-5	.	CASSPGETQYF	TGTGCCAGCAGTCCTGGCGAGACCCAGTACTTC
15	.	TRBV19	TRBJ2-4	TRBD1	CASSIGRGFGNIQYF	TGTGCCAGTAGTATAGGCAGGGGGTTCGGAAACATTCAGTACTTC
12	.	TRBV5-1	TRBJ2-7	.	CASSFNTYEQYF	TGCGCCAGCAGCTTCAATACCTACGAGCAGTACTTC
14	.	TRBV9	TRBJ2-7	.	CASSDPHSGYEQYF	TGTGCCAGCAGCGATCCCCACTCAGGGTACGAGCAGTACTTC
14	.	TRBV5-5	TRBJ2-7	TRBD2	CASSLGTSGSEQYF	TGTGCCAGCAGCTTGGGGACTAGCGGGAGCGAGCAGTACTTC
15	.	TRBV4-1	TRBJ2-7	.	CASSPRDRGTYEQYF	TGCGCCAGCAGCCCTAGGGACCGAGGGACCTACGAGCAGTACTTC
13	.	TRBV10-3	TRBJ2-7	.	CASVPGGSYEQYF	TGTGCCAGCGTTCCCGGGGGATCCTACGAGCAGTACTTC
15	.	TRBV13	TRBJ1-1	.	CASSLGRGGNTEAFF	TGTGCCAGCAGCTTAGGCCGCGGGGGGAACACTGAAGCTTTCTTT
16	.	TRBV6-6	TRBJ1-2	TRBD1	CASRNRGLTANYGYTF	TGTGCCAGCAGGAACAGGGGTCTGACAGCTAACTATGGCTACACCTTC
15	once	TRBV5-5	TRBJ2-2	.	CASSFPTVDTGELFF	TGTGCCAGCAGCTTCCCGACAGTAGACACCGGGGAGCTGTTTTTT
16	.	TRBV4-1	TRBJ2-3	TRBD2	CASFSGGRGGVDTQYF	TGCGCCAGCTTTTCGGGGGGTAGGGGCGGCGTAGATACGCAGTATTTT
14	.	TRBV19	TRBJ2-7	.	CASSIFGTSYEQYF	TGTGCCAGTAGTATATTTGGCACCTCCTACGAGCAGTACTTC
12	.	TRBV5-4	TRBJ2-7	.	CASSRDGYEQYF	TGTGCCAGCAGCCGGGACGGATACGAGCAGTACTTC
15	.	TRBV7-8	TRBJ1-5	.	CASSLAGGKNQPQHF	TGTGCCAGCAGCTTAGCCGGGGGGAAAAATCAGCCCCAGCATTTT
17	.	TRBV9	TRBJ1-2	TRBD1	CASSVGQGRGANYGYTF	TGTGCCAGCAGCGTAGGACAGGGGCGCGGGGCTAACTATGGCTACACCTTC
16	.	TRBV7-2	TRBJ2-1	.	CASSRPLAAPHNEQFF	TGTGCCAGCAGCCGACCCTTAGCGGCCCCGCACAATGAGCAGTTCTTC
19	once	TRBV6-1	TRBJ2-1	TRBD2	CASSELGTSGILSYNEQFF	TGTGCCAGCAGTGAACTGGGGACTAGCGGGATCCTGTCCTACAATGAGCAGTTCTTC
15	.	TRBV11-3	TRBJ2-3	.	CASSFGKTSTDTQYF	TGTGCCAGCAGCTTCGGGAAGACTAGCACAGATACGCAGTATTTT
14	.	TRBV6-1	TRBJ1-2	TRBD1	CASSVGTANYGYTF	TGTGCCAGCAGCGTCGGGACAGCCAACTATGGCTACACCTTC
17	.	TRBV6-1	TRBJ2-7	.	CASSETTVFTVEYEQYF	TGTGCCAGCAGTGAGACGACAGTATTTACGGTTGAATACGAGCAGTACTTC
13	medium-sized	TRBV5-1	TRBJ1-1	.	CASSLEINTEAFF	TGCGCCAGCAGCTTAGAGATTAACACTGAAGCTTTCTTT
16	once	TRBV5-8	TRBJ2-4	TRBD1	CASSFLGQLAKNIQYF	TGTGCCAGCAGCTTCCTGGGACAGCTAGCCAAAAACATTCAGTACTTC
15	.	TRBV6-5	TRBJ1-1	.	CASSYSGLGDTEAFF	TGTGCCAGCAGTTACTCAGGTTTGGGAGACACTGAAGCTTTCTTT
13	.	TRBV30	TRBJ1-1	TRBD1	CAWSGQGGTEAFF	TGTGCCTGGAGTGGACAGGGGGGCACTGAAGCTTTCTTT
15	.	TRBV10-2	TRBJ2-5	TRBD2	CASDQSGGAQETQYF	TGCGCCAGCGATCAGAGCGGGGGGGCCCAGGAGACCCAGTACTTC
14	.	TRBV4-1	TRBJ2-1	.	CASSQDPSYNEQFF	TGCGCCAGCAGCCAAGATCCCTCCTACAATGAGCAGTTCTTC
12	.	TRBV11-2	TRBJ2-2	.	CASSRGSGELFF	TGTGCCAGCAGCAGGGGATCCGGGGAGCTGTTTTTT
15	.	TRBV6-4	TRBJ2-1	TRBD2	CASSDGTSGGAEQFF	TGTGCCAGCAGTGACGGGACTAGCGGGGGGGCTGAGCAGTTCTTC
13	.	TRBV4-1	TRBJ1-1	.	CASSQEWYTEAFF	TGCGCCAGCAGCCAAGAATGGTACACTGAAGCTTTCTTT
14	once	TRBV4-1	TRBJ1-2	TRBD1	CASSHGQGDYGYTF	TGCGCCAGCAGCCATGGACAGGGGGACTATGGCTACACCTTC
14	.	TRBV12-5	TRBJ2-7	.	CASGSGPPVYEQYF	TGTGCTAGTGGTTCGGGACCACCAGTTTACGAGCAGTACTTC
15	.	TRBV5-4	TRBJ1-2	.	CASSIPTLRGYGYTF	TGTGCCAGCAGCATACCGACCCTTCGAGGCTATGGCTACACCTTC
13	.	TRBV7-8	TRBJ1-5	.	CASSLVPDQPQHF	TGTGCCAGCAGCTTAGTGCCGGATCAGCCCCAGCATTTT
11	.	TRBV10-2	TRBJ2-3	.	CARQQASTQYF	TGCGCGAGACAACAAGCGTCGACGCAGTATTTT
16	.	TRBV4-1	TRBJ2-7	TRBD1	CASSQDLGQGLYEQYF	TGCGCCAGCAGCCAAGACTTGGGACAGGGCCTCTACGAGCAGTACTTC
14	few	TRBV6-5	TRBJ2-7	.	CASSYSLTKYEQYF	TGTGCCAGCAGTTACTCGCTAACGAAATACGAGCAGTACTTC
15	.	TRBV7-6	TRBJ2-7	TRBD2	CASSPREGLWYEQYF	TGTGCCAGCAGCCCGCGGGAGGGCCTTTGGTACGAGCAGTACTTC
15	.	TRBV10-3	TRBJ2-1	.	CAISSALSSYNEQFF	TGTGCCATTTCTAGCGCCCTAAGCTCCTACAATGAGCAGTTCTTC